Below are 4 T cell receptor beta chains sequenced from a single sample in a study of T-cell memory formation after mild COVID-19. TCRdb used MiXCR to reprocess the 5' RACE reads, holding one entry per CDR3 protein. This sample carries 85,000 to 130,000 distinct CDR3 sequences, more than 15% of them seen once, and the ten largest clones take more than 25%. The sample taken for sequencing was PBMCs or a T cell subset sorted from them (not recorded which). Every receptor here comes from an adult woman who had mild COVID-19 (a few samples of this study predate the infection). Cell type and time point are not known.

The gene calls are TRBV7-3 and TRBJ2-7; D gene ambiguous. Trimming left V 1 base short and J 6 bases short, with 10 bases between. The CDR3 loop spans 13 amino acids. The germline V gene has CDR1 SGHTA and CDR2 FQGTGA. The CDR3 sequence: CASSLIGKSEQYF. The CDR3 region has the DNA TGTGCCAGCAGCTTAATTGGAAAGAGCGAGCAGTACTTC.

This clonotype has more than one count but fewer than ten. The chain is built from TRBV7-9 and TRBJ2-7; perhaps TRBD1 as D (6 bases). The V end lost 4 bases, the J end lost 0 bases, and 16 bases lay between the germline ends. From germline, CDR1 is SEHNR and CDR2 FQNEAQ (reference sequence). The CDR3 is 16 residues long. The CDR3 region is CASSSRPGQSSYEQYF. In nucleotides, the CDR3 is TGTGCCAGCAGCTCCAGACCAGGACAGAGCTCCTACGAGCAGTACTTC.

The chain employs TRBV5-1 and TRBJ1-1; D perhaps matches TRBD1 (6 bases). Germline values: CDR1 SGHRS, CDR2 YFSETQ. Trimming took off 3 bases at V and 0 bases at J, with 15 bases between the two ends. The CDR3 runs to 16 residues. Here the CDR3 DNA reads TGCGCCAGCAGCTGGGGGGCCCTCTCACTGAACACTGAAGCTTTCTTT. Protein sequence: CASSWGALSLNTEAFF.

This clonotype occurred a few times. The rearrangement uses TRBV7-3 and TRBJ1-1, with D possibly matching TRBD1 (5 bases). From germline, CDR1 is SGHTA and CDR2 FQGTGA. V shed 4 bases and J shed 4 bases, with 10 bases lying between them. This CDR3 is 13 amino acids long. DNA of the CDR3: TGTGCCAGCAGCTCAGAGGGGTTCACTGAAGCTTTCTTT. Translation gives CASSSEGFTEAFF.